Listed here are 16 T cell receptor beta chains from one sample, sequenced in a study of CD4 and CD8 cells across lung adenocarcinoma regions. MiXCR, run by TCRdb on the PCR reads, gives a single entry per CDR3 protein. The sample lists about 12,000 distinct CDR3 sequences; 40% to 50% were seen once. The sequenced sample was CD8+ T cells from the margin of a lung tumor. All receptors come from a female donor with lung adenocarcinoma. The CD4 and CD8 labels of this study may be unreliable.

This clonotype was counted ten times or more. CDR3 residues: CASSYSAGSSYEQYF. CDR3 DNA sequence: TGTGCCAGCAGTTACTCGGCGGGGAGCTCCTACGAGCAGTACTTC. The chain combines TRBV6-5 with TRBJ2-7; tentative D call: TRBD2 (6 bases). The CDR3 is 15 amino acids. Germline loops: CDR1 MNHEY, CDR2 SVGAGI. The germline V and J ends were trimmed by 0 bases and 0 bases, with 9 bases remaining between them.

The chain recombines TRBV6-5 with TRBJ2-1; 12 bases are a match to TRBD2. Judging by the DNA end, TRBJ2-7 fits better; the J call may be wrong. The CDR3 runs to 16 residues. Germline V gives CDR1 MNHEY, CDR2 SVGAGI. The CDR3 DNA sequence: TGTGCCAGCAGTTACCGCACTAGCGGGAGGCCGGGGGAGCAGTACTTC. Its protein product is CASSYRTSGRPGEQYF.

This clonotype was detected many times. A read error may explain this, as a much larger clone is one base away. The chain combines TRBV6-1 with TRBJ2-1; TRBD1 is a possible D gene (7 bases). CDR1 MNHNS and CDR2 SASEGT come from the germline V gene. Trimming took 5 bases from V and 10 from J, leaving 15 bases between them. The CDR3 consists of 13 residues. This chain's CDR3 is CASSTGDSYEQFF. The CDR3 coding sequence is TGTGCCAGCAGTACAGGGGACTCCTACGAGCAGTTCTTC.

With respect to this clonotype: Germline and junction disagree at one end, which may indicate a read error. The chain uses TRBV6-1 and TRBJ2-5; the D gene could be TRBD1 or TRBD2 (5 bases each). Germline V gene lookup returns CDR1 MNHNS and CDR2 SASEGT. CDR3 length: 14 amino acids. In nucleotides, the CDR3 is TGTGCCAGGAGTGAGGGCCGGGACCCAGAGACCCAGTACTTC. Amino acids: CARSEGRDPETQYF.

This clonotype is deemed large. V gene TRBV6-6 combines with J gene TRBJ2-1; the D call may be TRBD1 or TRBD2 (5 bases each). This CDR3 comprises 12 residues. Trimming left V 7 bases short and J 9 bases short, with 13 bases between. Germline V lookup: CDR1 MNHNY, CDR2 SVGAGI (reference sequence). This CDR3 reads CASTPSRGEQFF. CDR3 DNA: TGTGCCAGCACCCCTTCGAGGGGTGAGCAGTTCTTC.

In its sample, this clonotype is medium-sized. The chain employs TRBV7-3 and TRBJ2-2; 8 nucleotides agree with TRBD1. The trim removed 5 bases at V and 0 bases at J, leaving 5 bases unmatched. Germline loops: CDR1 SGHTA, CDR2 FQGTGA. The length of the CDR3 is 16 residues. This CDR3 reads CASSAWTGSNTGELFF. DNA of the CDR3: TGTGCCAGCAGCGCCTGGACAGGGTCGAACACCGGGGAGCTGTTTTTT.

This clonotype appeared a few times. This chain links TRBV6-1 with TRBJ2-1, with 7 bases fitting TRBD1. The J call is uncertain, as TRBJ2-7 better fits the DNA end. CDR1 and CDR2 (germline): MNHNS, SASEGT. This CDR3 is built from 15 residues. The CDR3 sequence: CASSHQGVSIYEQYF. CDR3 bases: TGTGCCAGCAGCCACCAGGGGGTCTCGATCTACGAGCAGTACTTC.

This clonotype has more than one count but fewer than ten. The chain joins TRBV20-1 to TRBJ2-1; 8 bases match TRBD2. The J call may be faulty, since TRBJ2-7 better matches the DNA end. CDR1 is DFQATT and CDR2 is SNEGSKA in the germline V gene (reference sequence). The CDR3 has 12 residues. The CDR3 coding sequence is TGCAGTGCTAGGGGACTAGCCTACGAGCAGTACTTC. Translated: CSARGLAYEQYF.

For the CDR3, the DNA is TGTGCCATCAGTGATACCGGGACAGACGACGAAAAACTGTTTTTT. Residues: CAISDTGTDDEKLFF. The rearrangement joins TRBV10-3 to TRBJ1-4; 7 nucleotides line up with TRBD1. Germline V gene lookup returns CDR1 ENHRY and CDR2 SYGVKD. With V trimmed by 3 bases and J by 8 bases, 9 bases remained unmatched. CDR3 length equals 15 residues.

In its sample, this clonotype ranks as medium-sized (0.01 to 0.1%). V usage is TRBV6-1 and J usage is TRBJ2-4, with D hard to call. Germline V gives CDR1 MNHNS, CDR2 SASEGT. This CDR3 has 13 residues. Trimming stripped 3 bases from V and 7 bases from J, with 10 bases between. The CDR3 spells CASSEFIGNIQYF. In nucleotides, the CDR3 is TGTGCCAGCAGTGAGTTTATCGGGAACATTCAGTACTTC.

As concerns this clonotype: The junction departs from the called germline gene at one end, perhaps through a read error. The CDR3 is CASSVQEDRNNQPHHF. CDR3 bases: TGTGCCAGCAGTGTCCAGGAGGACAGAAACAATCAGCCCCACCACTTT. The V and J genes are TRBV6-1 and TRBJ1-5, with D perhaps matching TRBD1 (6 bases). CDR1 is MNHNS, CDR2 SASEGT, per germline. The CDR3 covers 16 residues.

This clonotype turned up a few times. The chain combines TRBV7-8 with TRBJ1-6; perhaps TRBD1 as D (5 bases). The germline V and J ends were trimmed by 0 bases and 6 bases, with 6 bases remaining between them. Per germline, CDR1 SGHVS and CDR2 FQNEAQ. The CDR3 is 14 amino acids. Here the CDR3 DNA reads TGTGCCAGCAGCTTAGCAGGGGTTAATTCACCCCTCCACTTT. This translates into CASSLAGVNSPLHF.

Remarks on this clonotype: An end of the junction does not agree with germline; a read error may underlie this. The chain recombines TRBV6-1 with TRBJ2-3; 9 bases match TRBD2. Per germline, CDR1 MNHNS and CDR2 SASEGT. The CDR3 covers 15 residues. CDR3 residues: CARSEGGGGEDTQYF. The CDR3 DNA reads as TGTGCCAGGAGTGAAGGGGGCGGGGGGGAAGATACGCAGTATTTT.

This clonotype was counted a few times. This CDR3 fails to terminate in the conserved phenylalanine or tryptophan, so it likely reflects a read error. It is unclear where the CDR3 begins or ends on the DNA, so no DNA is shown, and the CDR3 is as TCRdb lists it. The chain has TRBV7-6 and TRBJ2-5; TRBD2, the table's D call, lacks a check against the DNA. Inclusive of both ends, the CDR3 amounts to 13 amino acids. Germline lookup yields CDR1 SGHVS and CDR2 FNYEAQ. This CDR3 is CASSSEEGGRGFL.

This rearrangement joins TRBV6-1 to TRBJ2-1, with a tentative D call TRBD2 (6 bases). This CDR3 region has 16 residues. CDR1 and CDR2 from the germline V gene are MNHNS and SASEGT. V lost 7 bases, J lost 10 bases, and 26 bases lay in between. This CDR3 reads CASITWEVALHLEQFF. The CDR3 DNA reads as TGTGCCAGCATCACTTGGGAGGTAGCGCTTCACCTGGAGCAGTTCTTC.

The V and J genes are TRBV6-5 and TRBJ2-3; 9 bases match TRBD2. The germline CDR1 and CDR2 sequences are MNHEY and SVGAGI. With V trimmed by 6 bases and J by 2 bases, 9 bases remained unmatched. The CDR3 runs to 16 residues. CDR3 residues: CASRLLLAGDTDTQYF. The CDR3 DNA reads TGTGCCAGCAGACTCCTACTAGCGGGCGACACAGATACGCAGTATTTT.